This T cell receptor (beta chain) was profiled in a study of control samples from healthy donors and cancer patients. Assay: immunoSEQ multiplex PCR; the TCRdb copy retains only in-frame clones and omits some. The sample includes roughly 76,000 clones, 90% to 95% of them seen just once. The CDR3 sequence is 12 residues long. V was pared by 2 bases and J by 2 bases, with 3 bases between. Germline V gene lookup returns CDR1 LGHDT and CDR2 YNNKEL (reference sequence). The J gene is TRBJ1-2, the V gene TRBV3-1 (or the pseudogene TRBV3-2); no firm D call. The sequence derives from a woman aged 40 to 55 with lung cancer. What was sequenced was PBMCs. For the CDR3, the DNA is TGTGCCAGCAGCCAAATCAACTATGGCTACACCTTC. Its translation: CASSQINYGYTF.